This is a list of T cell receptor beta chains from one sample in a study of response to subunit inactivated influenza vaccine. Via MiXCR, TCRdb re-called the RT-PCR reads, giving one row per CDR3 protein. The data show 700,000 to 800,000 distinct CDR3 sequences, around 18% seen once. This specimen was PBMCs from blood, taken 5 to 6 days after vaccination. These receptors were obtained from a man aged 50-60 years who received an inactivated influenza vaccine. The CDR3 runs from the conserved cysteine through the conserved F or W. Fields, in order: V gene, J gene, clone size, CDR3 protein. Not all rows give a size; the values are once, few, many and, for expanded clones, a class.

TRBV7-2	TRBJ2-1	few	CASSNSGFTYNEQFF
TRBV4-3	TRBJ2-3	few	CASSRDRGGRDTQYF
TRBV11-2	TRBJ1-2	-	CASSLEGRTGGFYGYTF
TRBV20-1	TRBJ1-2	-	CSAGTETNYGYTF
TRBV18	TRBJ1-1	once	CASSPTTGVVAEAFF
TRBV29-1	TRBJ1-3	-	CSVGIGRNTIYF
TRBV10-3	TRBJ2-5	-	CAISGTGAVQETQYF
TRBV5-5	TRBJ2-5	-	CASSLGVPRRIQETQYF
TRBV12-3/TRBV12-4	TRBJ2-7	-	CASSSTSDRSYEQYF
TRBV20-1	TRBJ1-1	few	CSAQKEGVNTEAFF
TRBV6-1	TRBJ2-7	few	CASRRRDSGIYEQYF
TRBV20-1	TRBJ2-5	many	CSATRGKETQYF
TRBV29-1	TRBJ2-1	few	CSVDQPPGLAHNEQFF
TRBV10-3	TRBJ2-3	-	CAISESVSGSLTDTQYF
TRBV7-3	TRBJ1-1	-	CASSLITGTEAFF
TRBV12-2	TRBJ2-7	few	CASRLVPPGQCSYEQYF